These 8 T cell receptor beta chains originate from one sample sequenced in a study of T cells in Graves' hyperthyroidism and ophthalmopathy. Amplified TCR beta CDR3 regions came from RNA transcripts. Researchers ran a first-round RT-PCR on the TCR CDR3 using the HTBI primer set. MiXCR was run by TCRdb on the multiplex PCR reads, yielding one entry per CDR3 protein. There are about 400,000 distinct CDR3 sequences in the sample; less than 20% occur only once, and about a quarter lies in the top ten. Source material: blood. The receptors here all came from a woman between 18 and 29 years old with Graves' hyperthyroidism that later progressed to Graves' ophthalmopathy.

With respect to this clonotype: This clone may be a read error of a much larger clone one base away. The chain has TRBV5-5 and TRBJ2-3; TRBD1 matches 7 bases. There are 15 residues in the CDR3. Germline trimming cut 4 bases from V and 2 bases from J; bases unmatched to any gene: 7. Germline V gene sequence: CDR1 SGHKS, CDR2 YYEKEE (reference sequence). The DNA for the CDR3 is TGTGCCAGCAGCCCCGGGACAGACTCCACAGATACGCAGTATTTT. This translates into CASSPGTDSTDTQYF.

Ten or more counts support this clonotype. This CDR3 is CASSLPFGTGPYEQYF. CDR3 in DNA: TGTGCCAGCAGCTTACCTTTTGGGACAGGACCCTACGAGCAGTACTTC. The chain employs TRBV7-9 and TRBJ2-7; 8 bases match TRBD1. Looked up from germline, CDR1 is SEHNR and CDR2 is FQNEAQ (reference sequence). Trimming at V came to 2 bases and at J to 2 bases, leaving 8 bases not matched to a gene. The CDR3 loop spans 16 amino acids.

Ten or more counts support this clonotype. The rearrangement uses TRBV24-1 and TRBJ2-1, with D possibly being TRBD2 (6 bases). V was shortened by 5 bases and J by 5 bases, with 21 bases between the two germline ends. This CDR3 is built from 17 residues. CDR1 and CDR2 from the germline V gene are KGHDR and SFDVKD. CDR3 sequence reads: CATSGPTTSRINNEQFF. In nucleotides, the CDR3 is TGTGCCACCAGTGGTCCCACCACTAGCAGAATAAACAATGAGCAGTTCTTC.

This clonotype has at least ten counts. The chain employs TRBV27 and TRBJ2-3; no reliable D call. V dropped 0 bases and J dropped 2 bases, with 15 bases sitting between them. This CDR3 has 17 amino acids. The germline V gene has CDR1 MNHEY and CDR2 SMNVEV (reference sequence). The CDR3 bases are TGTGCCAGCAGTTTATCGGTAGGGCCGCTATCCACAGATACGCAGTATTTT. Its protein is CASSLSVGPLSTDTQYF.

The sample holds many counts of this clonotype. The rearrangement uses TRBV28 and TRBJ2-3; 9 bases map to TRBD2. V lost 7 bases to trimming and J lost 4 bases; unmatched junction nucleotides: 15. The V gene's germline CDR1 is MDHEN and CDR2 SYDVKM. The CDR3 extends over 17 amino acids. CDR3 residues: CASTLGGAGGISDTQYF. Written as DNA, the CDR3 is TGTGCCAGCACCTTGGGAGGAGCGGGAGGAATCTCAGATACGCAGTATTTT.

Written as DNA, the CDR3 is TGTGCCAGCAGCCCCCACTCTAGCGGGAGGTTGGATGAGCAGTTCTTC. This translates into CASSPHSSGRLDEQFF. This chain joins TRBV7-9 and TRBJ2-1, with TRBD2 identical over 11 bases. This CDR3 has 16 residues. With V trimmed by 5 bases and J by 8 bases, 11 bases remained unmatched. Germline CDR1 is SEHNR and CDR2 is FQNEAQ (reference sequence).

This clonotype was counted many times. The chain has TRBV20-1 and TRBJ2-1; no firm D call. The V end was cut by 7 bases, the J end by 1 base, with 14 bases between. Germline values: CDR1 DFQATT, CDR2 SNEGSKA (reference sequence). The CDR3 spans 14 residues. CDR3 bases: TGCAGTGTCAACCCCGGGCGTTCCTACAATGAGCAGTTCTTC. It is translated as CSVNPGRSYNEQFF.

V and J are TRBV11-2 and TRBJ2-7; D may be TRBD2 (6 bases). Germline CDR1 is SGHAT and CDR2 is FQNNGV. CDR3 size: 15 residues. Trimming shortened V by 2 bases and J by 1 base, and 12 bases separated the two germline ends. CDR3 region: CASSLSGVGSYEQYF. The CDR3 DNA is TGTGCCAGCAGCTTATCGGGGGTAGGGTCCTACGAGCAGTACTTC.